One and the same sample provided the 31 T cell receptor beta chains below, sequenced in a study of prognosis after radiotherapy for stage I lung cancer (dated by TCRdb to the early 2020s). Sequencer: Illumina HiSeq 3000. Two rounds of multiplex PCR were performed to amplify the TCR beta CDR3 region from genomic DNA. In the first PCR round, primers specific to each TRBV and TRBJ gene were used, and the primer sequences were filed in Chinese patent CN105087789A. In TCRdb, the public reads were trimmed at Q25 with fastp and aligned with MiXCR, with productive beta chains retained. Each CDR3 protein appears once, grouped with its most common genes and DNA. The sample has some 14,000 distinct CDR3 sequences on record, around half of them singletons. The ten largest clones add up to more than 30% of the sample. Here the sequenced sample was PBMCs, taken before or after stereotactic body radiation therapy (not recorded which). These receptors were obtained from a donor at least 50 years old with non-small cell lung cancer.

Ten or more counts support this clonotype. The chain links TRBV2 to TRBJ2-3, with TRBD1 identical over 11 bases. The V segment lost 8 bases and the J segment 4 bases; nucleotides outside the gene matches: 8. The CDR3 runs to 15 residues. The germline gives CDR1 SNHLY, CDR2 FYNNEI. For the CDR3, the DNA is TGTGCCAGCCAATCAGCGGGACAGGGGGCAGATACGCAGTATTTT. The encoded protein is CASQSAGQGADTQYF.

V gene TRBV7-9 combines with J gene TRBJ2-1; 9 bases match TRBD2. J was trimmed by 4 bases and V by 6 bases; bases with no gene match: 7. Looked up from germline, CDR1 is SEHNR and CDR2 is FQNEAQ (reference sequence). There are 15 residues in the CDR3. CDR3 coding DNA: TGTGCCAGCAGTTATAGCGGGGGCCAGTACAATGAGCAGTTCTTC. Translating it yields CASSYSGGQYNEQFF.

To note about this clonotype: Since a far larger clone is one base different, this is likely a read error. The CDR3 coding sequence is TGTGCCAGCAGCCTACAGGGGGTAGCAAGAGCAGGAGGCTGCACCTTC. It encodes CASSLQGVARAGGCTF. The chain recombines TRBV6-8 with TRBJ1-2; TRBD1 matches at 8 bases. Germline lookup yields CDR1 MNHGY and CDR2 SAAAGT. This CDR3 comprises 16 residues.

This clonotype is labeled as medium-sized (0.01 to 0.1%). The CDR3 protein is CASSMTGDYNSPLHF. Here the CDR3 DNA reads TGTGCCAGTAGTATGACAGGGGATTATAATTCACCCCTCCACTTT. The chain is built from TRBV19 and TRBJ1-6; 8 bases fit TRBD1. CDR3 length: 15 residues. Germline-derived CDR1 and CDR2 are LNHDA and SQIVND (reference sequence). The trim removed 3 bases at V and 4 bases at J, leaving 2 bases unmatched.

CDR3 in DNA: TGTGCCAGCATTCCTGGACTTGCTGGGGCCAACGTCCTGACTTTC. It translates to CASIPGLAGANVLTF. The chain carries TRBV28 and TRBJ2-6; TRBD2 is a possible D gene (5 bases). There are 15 residues in the CDR3. Germline V gene sequence: CDR1 MDHEN, CDR2 SYDVKM. V was trimmed by 7 bases and J by 2 bases, leaving 12 bases between them.

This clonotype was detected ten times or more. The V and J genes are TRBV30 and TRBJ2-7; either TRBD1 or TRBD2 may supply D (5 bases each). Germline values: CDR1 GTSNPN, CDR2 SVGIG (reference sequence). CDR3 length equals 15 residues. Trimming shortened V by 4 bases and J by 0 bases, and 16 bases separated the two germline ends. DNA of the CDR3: TGTGCCTGGACGGGACCCGAGCAAGACTCCTACGAGCAGTACTTC. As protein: CAWTGPEQDSYEQYF. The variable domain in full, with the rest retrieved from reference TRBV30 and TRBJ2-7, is SQTIHQWPATLVQPVGSPLSLECTVEGTSNPNLYWYRQAAGRGLQLLFYSVGIGQISSEVPQNLSASRPQDRQFILSSKKLLLSDSGFYLCAWTGPEQDSYEQYFGPGTRLTVT.

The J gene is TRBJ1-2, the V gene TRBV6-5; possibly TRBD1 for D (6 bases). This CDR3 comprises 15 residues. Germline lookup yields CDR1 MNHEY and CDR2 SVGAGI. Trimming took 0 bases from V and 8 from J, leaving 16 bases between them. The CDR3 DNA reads TGTGCCAGCAGTTACTCGGGGGCCCATGGTCTGGGCTACACCTTC. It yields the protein CASSYSGAHGLGYTF.

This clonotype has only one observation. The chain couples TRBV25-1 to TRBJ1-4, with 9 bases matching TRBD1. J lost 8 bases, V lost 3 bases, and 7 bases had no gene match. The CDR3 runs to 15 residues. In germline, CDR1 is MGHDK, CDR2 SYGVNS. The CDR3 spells CASSDPRQGVEKLFF. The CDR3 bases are TGTGCCAGCAGTGACCCTAGACAGGGGGTAGAAAAACTGTTTTTT.

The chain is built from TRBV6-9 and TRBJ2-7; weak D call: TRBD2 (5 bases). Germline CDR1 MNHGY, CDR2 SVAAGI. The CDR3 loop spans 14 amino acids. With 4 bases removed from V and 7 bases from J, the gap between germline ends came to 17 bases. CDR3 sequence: CASSFEPGIGEQYF. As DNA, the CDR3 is TGTGCCAGCAGTTTTGAGCCGGGAATCGGGGAGCAGTACTTC.

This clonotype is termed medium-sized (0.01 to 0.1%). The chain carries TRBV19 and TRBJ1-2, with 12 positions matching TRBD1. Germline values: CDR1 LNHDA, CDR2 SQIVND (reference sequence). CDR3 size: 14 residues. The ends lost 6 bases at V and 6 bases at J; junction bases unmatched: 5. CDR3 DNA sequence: TGTGCCAGTAGCCGGGACAGGGGGCTGAATGGCTACACCTTC. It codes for CASSRDRGLNGYTF.

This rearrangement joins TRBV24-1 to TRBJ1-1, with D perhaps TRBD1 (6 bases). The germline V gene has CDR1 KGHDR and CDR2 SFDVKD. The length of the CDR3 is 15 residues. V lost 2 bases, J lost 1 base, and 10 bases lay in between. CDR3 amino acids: CATSDSGASNTEAFF. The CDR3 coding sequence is TGTGCCACCAGTGATTCAGGGGCTTCGAACACTGAAGCTTTCTTT.

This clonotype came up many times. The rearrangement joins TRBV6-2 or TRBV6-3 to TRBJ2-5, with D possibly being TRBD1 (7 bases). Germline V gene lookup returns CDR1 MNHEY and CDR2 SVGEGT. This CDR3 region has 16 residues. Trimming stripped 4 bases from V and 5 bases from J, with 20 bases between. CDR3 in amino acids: CASSSSPGQGGETQYF. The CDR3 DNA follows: TGTGCCAGCAGTTCGAGTCCGGGGCAGGGGGGCGAGACCCAGTACTTC.

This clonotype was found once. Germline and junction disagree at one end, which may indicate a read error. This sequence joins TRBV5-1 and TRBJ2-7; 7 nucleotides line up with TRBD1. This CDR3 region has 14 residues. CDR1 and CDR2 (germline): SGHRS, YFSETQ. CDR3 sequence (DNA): TGCGCCAGCATGGTGACAGGGCGATCCTACGAGCAGCACTTC. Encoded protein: CASMVTGRSYEQHF.

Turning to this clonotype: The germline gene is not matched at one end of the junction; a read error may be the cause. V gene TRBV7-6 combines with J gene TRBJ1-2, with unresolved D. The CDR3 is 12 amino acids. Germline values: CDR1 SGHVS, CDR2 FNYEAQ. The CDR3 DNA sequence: TGTGTCAGCAGCTTGGACGGCAAGGGCTACACCTTC. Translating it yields CVSSLDGKGYTF.

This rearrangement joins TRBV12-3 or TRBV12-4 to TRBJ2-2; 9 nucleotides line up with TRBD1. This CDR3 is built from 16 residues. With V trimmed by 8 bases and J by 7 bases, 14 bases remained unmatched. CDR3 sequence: CASFSGNRGLVGELFF. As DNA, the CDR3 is TGTGCCAGCTTTTCGGGGAACAGGGGGCTGGTCGGGGAGCTGTTTTTT.

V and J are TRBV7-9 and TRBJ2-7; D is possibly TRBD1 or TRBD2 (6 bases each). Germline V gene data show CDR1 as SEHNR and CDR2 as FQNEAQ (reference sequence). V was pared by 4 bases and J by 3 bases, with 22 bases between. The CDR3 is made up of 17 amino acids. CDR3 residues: CASSYEPLRGDNYEQYF. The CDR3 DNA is TGTGCCAGCAGCTATGAACCGCTGCGCGGGGACAACTACGAGCAGTACTTC.

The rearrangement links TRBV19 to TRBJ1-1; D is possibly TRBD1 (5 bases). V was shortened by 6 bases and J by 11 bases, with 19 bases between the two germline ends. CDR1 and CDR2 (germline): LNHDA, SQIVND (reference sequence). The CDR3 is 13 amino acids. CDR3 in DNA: TGTGCCAGTAGAATTTCGGAATGGGGGAAGGCTTTCTTT. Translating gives CASRISEWGKAFF.

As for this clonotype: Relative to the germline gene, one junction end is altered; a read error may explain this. The CDR3 protein is CASSGVAGVGEQCF. As DNA, the CDR3 is TGTGCCAGCAGTGGAGTAGCGGGAGTCGGTGAGCAGTGCTTC. The rearrangement uses TRBV2 and TRBJ2-6; 9 bases align to TRBD2. Germline assignment: CDR1 SNHLY and CDR2 FYNNEI. CDR3 length: 14 amino acids.

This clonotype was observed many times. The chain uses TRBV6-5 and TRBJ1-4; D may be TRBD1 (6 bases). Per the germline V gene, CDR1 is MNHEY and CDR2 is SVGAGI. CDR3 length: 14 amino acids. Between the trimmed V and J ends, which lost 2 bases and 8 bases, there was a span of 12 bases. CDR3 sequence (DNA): TGTGCCAGCAGTTACCGGGCAGGGGACGAAAAACTGTTTTTT. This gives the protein CASSYRAGDEKLFF.

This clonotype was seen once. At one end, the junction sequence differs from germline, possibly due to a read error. As DNA, the CDR3 is TGTGCCAGCAGTACTACTAGCGGGGCGCCTTACGAGCTGTACTTC. Amino acids: CASSTTSGAPYELYF. The chain combines TRBV6-2 or TRBV6-3 with TRBJ2-7; 10 positions agree with TRBD2. Germline CDR1 is MNHEY and CDR2 is SVGEGT. The CDR3 has 15 residues.

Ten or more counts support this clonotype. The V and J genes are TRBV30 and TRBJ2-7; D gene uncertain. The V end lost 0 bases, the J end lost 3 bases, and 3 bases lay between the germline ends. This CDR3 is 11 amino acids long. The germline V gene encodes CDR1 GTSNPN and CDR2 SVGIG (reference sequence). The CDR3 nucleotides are TGTGCCTGGAGTGTTAACTACGAGCAGTACTTC. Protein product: CAWSVNYEQYF.

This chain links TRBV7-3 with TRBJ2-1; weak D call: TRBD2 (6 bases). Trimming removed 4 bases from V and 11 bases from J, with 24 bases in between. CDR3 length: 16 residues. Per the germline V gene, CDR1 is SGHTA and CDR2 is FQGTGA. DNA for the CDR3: TGTGCCAGCAGCTACAACGCCGGAGGGGCCGCGGGAAAGCAGTTCTTC. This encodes CASSYNAGGAAGKQFF. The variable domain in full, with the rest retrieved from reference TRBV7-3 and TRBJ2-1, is GAGVSQTPSNKVTEKGKYVELRCDPISGHTALYWYRQSLGQGPEFLIYFQGTGAADDSGLPNDRFFAVRPEGSVSTLKIQRTERGDSAVYLCASSYNAGGAAGKQFFGPGTRLTVL.

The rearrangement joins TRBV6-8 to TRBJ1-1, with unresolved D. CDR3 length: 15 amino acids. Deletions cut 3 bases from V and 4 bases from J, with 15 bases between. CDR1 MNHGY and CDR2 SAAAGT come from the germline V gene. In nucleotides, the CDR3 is TGTGCCAGCAGTTATCGACCCACGCAGAGCACTGAAGCTTTCTTT. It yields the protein CASSYRPTQSTEAFF.

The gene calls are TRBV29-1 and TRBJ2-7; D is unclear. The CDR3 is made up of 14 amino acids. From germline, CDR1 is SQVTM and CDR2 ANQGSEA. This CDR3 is CSGVPVGEPYEQYF. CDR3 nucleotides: TGCAGTGGCGTACCTGTAGGTGAGCCCTACGAGCAGTACTTC.

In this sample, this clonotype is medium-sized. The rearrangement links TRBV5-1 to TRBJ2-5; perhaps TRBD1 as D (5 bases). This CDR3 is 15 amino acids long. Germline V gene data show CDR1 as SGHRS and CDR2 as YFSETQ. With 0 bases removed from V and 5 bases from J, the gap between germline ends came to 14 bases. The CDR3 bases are TGCGCCAGCAGCTTGGATGGACAACCAATCGAGACCCAGTACTTC. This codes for CASSLDGQPIETQYF.

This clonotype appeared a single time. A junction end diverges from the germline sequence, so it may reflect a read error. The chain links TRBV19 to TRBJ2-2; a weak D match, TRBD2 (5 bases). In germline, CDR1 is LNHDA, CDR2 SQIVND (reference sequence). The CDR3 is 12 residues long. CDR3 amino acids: CASSMNTGDLFF. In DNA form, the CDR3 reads TGTGCCAGTAGTATGAACACCGGGGATCTGTTCTTT.

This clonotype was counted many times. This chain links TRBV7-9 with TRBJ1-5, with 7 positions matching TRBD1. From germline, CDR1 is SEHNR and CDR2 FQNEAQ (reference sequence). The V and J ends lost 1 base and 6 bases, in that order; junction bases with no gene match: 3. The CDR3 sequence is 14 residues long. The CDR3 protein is CASSLEGGGQPQHF. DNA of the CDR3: TGTGCCAGCAGCTTAGAAGGGGGCGGTCAGCCCCAGCATTTT.

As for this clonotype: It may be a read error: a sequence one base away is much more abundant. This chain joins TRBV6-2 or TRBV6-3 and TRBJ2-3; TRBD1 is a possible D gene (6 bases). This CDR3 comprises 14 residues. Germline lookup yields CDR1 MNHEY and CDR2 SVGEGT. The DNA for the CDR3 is TGTGCCAGCATTTACGGGACACCGAGGGATACGCAGTATTTT. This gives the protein CASIYGTPRDTQYF.

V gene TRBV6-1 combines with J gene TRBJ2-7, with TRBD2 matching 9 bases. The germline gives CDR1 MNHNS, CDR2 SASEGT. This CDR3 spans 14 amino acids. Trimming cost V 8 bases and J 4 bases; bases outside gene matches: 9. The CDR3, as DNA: TGTGCCAGCGGCGGGACTAGCCGGGGGTACGAGCAGTACTTC. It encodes CASGGTSRGYEQYF.

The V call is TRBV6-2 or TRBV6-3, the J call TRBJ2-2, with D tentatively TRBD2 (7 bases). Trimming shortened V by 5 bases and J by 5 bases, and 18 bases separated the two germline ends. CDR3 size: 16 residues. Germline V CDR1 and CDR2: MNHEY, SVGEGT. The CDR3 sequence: CASSEVWGGQTGELFF. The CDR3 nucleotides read TGTGCCAGCAGTGAAGTCTGGGGGGGCCAAACCGGGGAGCTGTTTTTT.

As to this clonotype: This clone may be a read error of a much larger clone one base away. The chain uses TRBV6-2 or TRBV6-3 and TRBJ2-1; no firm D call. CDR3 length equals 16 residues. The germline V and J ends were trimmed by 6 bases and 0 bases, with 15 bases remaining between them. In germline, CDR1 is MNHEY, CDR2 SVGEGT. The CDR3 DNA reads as TGTGCCAGCAGATCTGAGGAACACCTCTCCTACAATGAGCAGTTCTTC. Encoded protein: CASRSEEHLSYNEQFF.